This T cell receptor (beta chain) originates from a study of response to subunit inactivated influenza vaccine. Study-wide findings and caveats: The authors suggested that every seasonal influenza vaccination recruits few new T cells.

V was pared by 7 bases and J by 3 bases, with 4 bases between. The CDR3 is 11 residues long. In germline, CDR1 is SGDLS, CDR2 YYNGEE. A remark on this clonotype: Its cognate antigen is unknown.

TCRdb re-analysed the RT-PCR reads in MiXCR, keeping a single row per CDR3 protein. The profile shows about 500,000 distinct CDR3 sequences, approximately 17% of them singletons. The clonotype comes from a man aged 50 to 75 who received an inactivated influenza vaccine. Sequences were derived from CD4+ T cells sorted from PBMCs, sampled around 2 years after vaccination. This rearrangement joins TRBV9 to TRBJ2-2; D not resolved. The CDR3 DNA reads TGTGCCAGCGGGGACACCGGGGAGCTGTTTTTT. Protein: CASGDTGELFF.